These T cell receptor beta chains were read from a single sample in a study of CD8 T cells in Susac syndrome. MiXCR, run by TCRdb on the immunoSEQ multiplex PCR reads, gives a single entry per CDR3 protein. The repertoire consists of 69,000 or so distinct CDR3 sequences, with about 94% occurring once and the leading ten covering 0.56%. Specimen: CD8+ T cells from PBMCs. These receptors were collected from a human donor with multiple sclerosis. Each CDR3 is given with its conserved first and last residue. D genes are given only for firm matches. The size field is filled for only some rows; it gives once, few, many or a size class.

clone_size	d_call	v_call	j_call	cdr3_aa	cdr3_nt
.	.	TRBV28	TRBJ1-5	CASNGANQPQHF	TGTGCCAGCAACGGAGCCAATCAGCCCCAGCATTTT
.	TRBD1	TRBV3-1	TRBJ2-3	CASSQDRGWTDTQYF	TGTGCCAGCAGCCAGGACAGGGGTTGGACAGATACGCAGTATTTT
.	.	TRBV4-2	TRBJ2-3	CASSQDMAGASTDTQYF	TGTGCCAGCAGCCAAGATATGGCTGGTGCTAGCACAGATACGCAGTATTTT
.	.	TRBV12-3/TRBV12-4	TRBJ1-2	CASSIGGSGYGYTF	TGTGCCAGCAGCATCGGTGGGTCGGGCTATGGCTACACCTTC
.	.	TRBV3-1	TRBJ1-5	CASSQGRRPSNQPQHF	TGTGCCAGCAGCCAGGGCCGTCGGCCCAGCAATCAGCCCCAGCATTTT
.	.	TRBV9	TRBJ2-5	CASSVRGLARETQYF	TGTGCCAGCAGCGTACGTGGGCTAGCTAGGGAGACCCAGTACTTC
.	TRBD1	TRBV7-9	TRBJ2-7	CASSLGTGDSYEQYF	TGTGCCAGCAGCTTAGGGACAGGAGACTCCTACGAGCAGTACTTC
.	.	TRBV5-1	TRBJ2-7	CASSRDMTYEQYF	TGCGCCAGCAGCCGCGACATGACCTACGAGCAGTACTTC
.	.	TRBV5-1	TRBJ2-3	CASRVGLQGSRDTQYF	TGCGCCAGCAGAGTCGGTTTGCAAGGGTCGAGAGATACGCAGTATTTT
.	.	TRBV7-9	TRBJ2-3	CASSFAPQSTDTQYF	TGTGCCAGCAGCTTTGCCCCACAGAGCACAGATACGCAGTATTTT
.	TRBD2	TRBV29-1	TRBJ2-3	CSVEGGIAGPTDTQYF	TGCAGCGTTGAGGGGGGAATAGCGGGACCCACAGATACGCAGTATTTT
once	.	TRBV7-9	TRBJ2-2	CASSLAQDINTGVLFF	TGTGCCAGCAGCTTAGCTCAGGACATCAACACCGGGGTGCTGTTTTTT
.	TRBD1	TRBV19	TRBJ2-7	CASSLDRGLGEQYF	TGTGCCAGTAGTCTCGACAGGGGGCTCGGCGAGCAGTACTTC
.	.	TRBV21-1	TRBJ2-1	CASSKVIRDTPPRSSYNEQFF	TGTGCCAGCAGCAAAGTTATTAGGGACACTCCCCCCCGAAGCTCCTACAATGAGCAGTTCTTC
.	.	TRBV5-4	TRBJ2-1	CASSLGIYNEQFF	TGTGCCAGCAGCTTGGGGATTTACAATGAGCAGTTCTTC
.	.	TRBV9	TRBJ1-1	CASSVDKGGRRTEAFF	TGTGCCAGCAGCGTAGACAAGGGAGGGAGACGGACTGAAGCTTTCTTT
.	.	TRBV7-9	TRBJ1-5	CASSEQGGNQPQHF	TGTGCCAGCAGCGAACAGGGAGGCAATCAGCCCCAGCATTTT
.	TRBD1	TRBV7-9	TRBJ2-3	CASSLVTGASTDTQYF	TGTGCCAGCAGCTTAGTTACAGGGGCTAGCACAGATACGCAGTATTTT
.	TRBD1	TRBV27	TRBJ2-1	CASSLSQGVYNEQFF	TGTGCCAGCAGTTTAAGTCAGGGGGTCTACAATGAGCAGTTCTTC
.	.	TRBV6-5	TRBJ2-1	CASSYGVGNEQFF	TGTGCCAGCAGTTACGGGGTGGGCAATGAGCAGTTCTTC
.	.	TRBV12-5	TRBJ2-3	CASALVQVGTDTQYF	TGTGCTAGTGCCCTCGTGCAGGTGGGCACAGATACGCAGTATTTT
.	.	TRBV29-1	TRBJ2-5	CSVWIQETQYF	TGCAGCGTTTGGATCCAAGAGACCCAGTACTTC
once	TRBD2	TRBV29-1	TRBJ2-3	CSVRPSGTDTQYF	TGCAGCGTTCGTCCTAGCGGTACAGATACGCAGTATTTT